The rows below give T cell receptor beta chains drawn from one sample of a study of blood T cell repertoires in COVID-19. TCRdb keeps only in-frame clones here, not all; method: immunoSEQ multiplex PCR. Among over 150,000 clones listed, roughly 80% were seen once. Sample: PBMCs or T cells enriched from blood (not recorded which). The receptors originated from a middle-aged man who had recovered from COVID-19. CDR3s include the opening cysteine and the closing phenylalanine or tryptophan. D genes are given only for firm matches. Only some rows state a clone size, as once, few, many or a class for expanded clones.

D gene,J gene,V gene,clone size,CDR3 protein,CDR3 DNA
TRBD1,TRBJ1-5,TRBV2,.,CASSVSQTGGEVRSQPQHF,TGTGCCAGCAGTGTCTCTCAGACAGGGGGCGAGGTGAGGAGTCAGCCCCAGCATTTT
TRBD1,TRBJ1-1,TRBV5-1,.,CASSIRQGDFTEAFF,TGCGCCAGCAGCATCCGACAGGGGGACTTCACTGAAGCTTTCTTT
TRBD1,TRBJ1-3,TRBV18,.,CASSPGQGVDHSGNTIYF,TGTGCCAGCTCCCCGGGACAGGGTGTAGATCACTCTGGAAACACCATATATTTT
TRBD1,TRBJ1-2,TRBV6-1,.,CASSEMYLGTGGPLFGGYTF,TGTGCCAGCAGTGAAATGTATCTCGGGACAGGGGGCCCTCTTTTTGGCGGCTACACCTTC
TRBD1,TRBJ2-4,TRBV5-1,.,CASSLWGDRDIQYF,TGCGCCAGCAGCTTGTGGGGGGACAGGGACATTCAGTACTTC
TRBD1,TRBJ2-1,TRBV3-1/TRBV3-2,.,CASSRRLGQGGNEQFF,TGTGCCAGCAGCCGGCGGCTGGGACAGGGAGGTAATGAGCAGTTCTTC
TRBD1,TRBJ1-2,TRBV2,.,CASSPDRGGNYGYTF,TGTGCCAGCAGTCCGGACAGGGGGGGTAACTATGGCTACACCTTC
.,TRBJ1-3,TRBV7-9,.,CASRIGAGNTIYF,TGTGCCAGCAGGATAGGGGCTGGAAACACCATATATTTT
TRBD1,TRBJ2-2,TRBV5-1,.,CASSLSRQGAGGELFF,TGCGCCAGCAGCTTGTCGAGACAGGGGGCTGGCGGGGAGCTGTTTTTT
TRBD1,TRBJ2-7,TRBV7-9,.,CASSLGGTGGYEQYF,TGTGCCAGCAGCTTAGGGGGTACAGGGGGCTACGAGCAGTACTTC
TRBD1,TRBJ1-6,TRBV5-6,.,CASSLFGGHRGSPLHF,TGTGCCAGCAGCTTGTTTGGGGGGCACAGGGGATCACCCCTCCACTTT
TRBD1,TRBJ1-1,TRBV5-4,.,CASSRQGPMNTEAFF,TGTGCCAGCAGCAGACAGGGCCCCATGAACACTGAAGCTTTCTTT
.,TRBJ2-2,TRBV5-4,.,CASSLSGNGELFF,TGTGCCAGCAGCTTGTCAGGGAACGGGGAGCTGTTTTTT
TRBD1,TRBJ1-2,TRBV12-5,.,CASGLVHPLSSGTAYGYTF,TGTGCTAGTGGTTTGGTACATCCCTTGTCCTCCGGGACAGCATATGGCTACACCTTC
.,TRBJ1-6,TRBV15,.,CATRGIEGAGSPLHF,TGTGCCACCAGGGGGATTGAGGGTGCGGGATCACCCCTCCACTTT
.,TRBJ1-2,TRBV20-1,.,CSASISDYGYTF,TGCAGTGCTAGTATATCCGACTATGGCTACACCTTC
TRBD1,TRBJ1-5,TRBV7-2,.,CASSSGQGYQPQHF,TGTGCCAGCAGCTCGGGACAGGGTTATCAGCCCCAGCATTTT
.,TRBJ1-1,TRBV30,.,CAWGGTTEAFF,TGTGCCTGGGGGGGGACAACTGAAGCTTTCTTT
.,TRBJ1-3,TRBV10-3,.,CATQGLNSGNTIYF,TGTGCCACCCAGGGACTGAACTCTGGAAACACCATATATTTT
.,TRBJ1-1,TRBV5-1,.,CASSLTANTEAFF,TGCGCCAGCAGCTTGACAGCGAACACTGAAGCTTTCTTT
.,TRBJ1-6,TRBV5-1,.,CASSLAGGNSPLHF,TGCGCCAGCAGCTTAGCTGGGGGGAATTCACCCCTCCACTTT
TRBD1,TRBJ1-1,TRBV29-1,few,CSVNRGPGEAFF,TGCAGCGTGAACAGGGGGCCGGGTGAAGCTTTCTTT
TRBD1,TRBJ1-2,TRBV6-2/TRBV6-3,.,CASSYEGAYGYTF,TGTGCCAGCAGTTACGAGGGGGCCTATGGCTACACCTTC
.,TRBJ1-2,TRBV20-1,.,CSARRSDGYTF,TGCAGTGCTAGGAGGAGCGATGGCTACACCTTC
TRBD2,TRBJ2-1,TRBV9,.,CASSVGGRVSYNEQFF,TGTGCCAGCAGCGTAGGAGGGAGGGTTTCCTACAATGAGCAGTTCTTC
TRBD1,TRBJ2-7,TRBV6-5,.,CASTTPRDRGEQYF,TGTGCCAGCACCACGCCCAGGGACAGGGGCGAGCAGTACTTC
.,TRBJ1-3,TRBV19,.,CASNGLSGNTIYF,TGTGCCAGTAACGGACTCTCTGGAAACACCATATATTTT
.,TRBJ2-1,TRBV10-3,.,CATKPPEGVYNEQFF,TGTGCCACAAAGCCCCCTGAGGGGGTCTACAATGAGCAGTTCTTC
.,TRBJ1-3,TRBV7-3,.,CASSLRATSSGNTIYF,TGTGCCAGCAGCTTAAGGGCCACCTCTTCCGGAAACACCATATATTTT
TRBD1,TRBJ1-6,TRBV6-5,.,CASRTGEGVSPLHF,TGTGCCAGCAGGACAGGGGAAGGTGTCTCACCCCTCCACTTT
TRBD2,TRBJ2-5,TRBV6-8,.,CASSYPLARQTQYF,TGTGCCAGCAGTTACCCACTAGCGCGGCAGACCCAGTACTTC
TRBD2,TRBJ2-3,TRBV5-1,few,CASSLAYHGGGQDTQYF,TGCGCCAGCAGCTTGGCCTATCACGGGGGGGGGCAAGATACGCAGTATTTT
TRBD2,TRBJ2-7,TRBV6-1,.,CASSESERGARGEQYF,TGTGCCAGCAGTGAATCCGAGCGGGGGGCCAGGGGTGAGCAGTACTTC
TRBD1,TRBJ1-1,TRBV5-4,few,CASSPGQGRGQAFF,TGTGCCAGCAGCCCGGGACAGGGTCGGGGCCAAGCTTTCTTT
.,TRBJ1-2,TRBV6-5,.,CASSHDRTYGYTF,TGTGCCAGCAGTCACGACAGAACCTATGGCTACACCTTC
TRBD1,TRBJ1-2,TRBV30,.,CAWRGTDHYGYTF,TGTGCCTGGAGGGGGACAGACCACTATGGCTACACCTTC
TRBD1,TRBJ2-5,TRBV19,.,CASSLEQGAGETQYF,TGTGCCAGTAGTCTCGAACAGGGGGCGGGGGAGACCCAGTACTTC
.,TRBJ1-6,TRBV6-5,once,CASRVQGLDSPLHF,TGTGCCAGCAGAGTACAAGGACTAGATTCACCCCTCCACTTT
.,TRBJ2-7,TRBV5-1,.,CASSLGEWGREQYF,TGCGCCAGCAGCTTAGGCGAATGGGGGCGCGAGCAGTACTTC
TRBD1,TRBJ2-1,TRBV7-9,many,CASSSPPTGVSYNEQFF,TGTGCCAGCAGCTCCCCACCGACAGGGGTGTCCTACAATGAGCAGTTCTTC